This T cell receptor beta chain was observed in a study of T cell changes during pregnancy in multiple sclerosis. V was pared by 1 base and J by 0 bases, with 3 bases of the junction left unmatched. Germline CDR1 is SGHVS and CDR2 is FNYEAQ. There are 16 residues in the CDR3. Only in-frame clones appear in the TCRdb table, and some are missing; sequencing was by immunoSEQ multiplex PCR. Found here are 64,000 or so clones, 90% to 97% of them singletons; the top ten hold under 2.5%. This material consisted of CD8+ T cells from peripheral blood mononuclear cells, taken after pregnancy. The chain uses TRBV7-6 and TRBJ2-7, with TRBD2 matching over 10 bases. The TCR sequence derives from a female donor with multiple sclerosis, enrolled in a pregnancy study. CDR3 in DNA: TGTGCCAGCAGCTTAGAGGCTAGCGGGAGCTCCTACGAGCAGTACTTC. Its protein is CASSLEASGSSYEQYF.